This T cell receptor (beta chain) was sequenced during a study of identical twins (dated by TCRdb to between 2015 and 2016). With respect to the entire study: TCR alpha and beta repertoires from monozygotic twins, unrelated adults of various ages and cord blood were deep-sequenced to test whether fetal clonotypes persist. To rule out contamination, the twin experiments were replicated at different times with different library preparation protocols.

For this clonotype: Its specific antigen is unknown. Base quality data are lacking; no much larger clone is found one base away.

Every donor in the study was a healthy Caucasian. Three pairs of female monozygotic twins, all aged 18 to 29 years, were included in the twin cohort. Positive isolation kits from Invitrogen were used to isolate CD4+ and CD8+ T cell populations. The full study reports these points: In monozygotic twins, recombination models systematically underestimated out-of-frame TCR alpha sharing, but the models matched the sharing seen between unrelated individuals. Zero-insertion analyses could be partly confounded by invariant T cells such as MAIT and iNKT, though diverse VJ usage argued against such confounding for most clonotypes. Because the same donors could not be followed over many years, conclusions were based on cross-sectional statistical analysis. Abundant cord blood beta clonotypes had fewer insertions, young adult naive repertoires showed a similar but weaker trend, and memory repertoires showed no such trend. Compared with coincidental sharing between unrelated individuals, out-of-frame TCR alpha sequences shared between twins showed an excess of sequences with low generation probability. The excess sharing between twins in beta out-of-frame sequences was weaker because fewer shared sequences reduced the signal-to-noise ratio.

Preparation of the library involved 5' RACE. The data were produced on an Illumina HiSeq 2000. A universal primer binding site was added through template switching, and the final cDNA carried a unique molecular identifier so that TCR cDNA molecules could be counted accurately. First-strand cDNA for TCR alpha and beta chains was synthesized from specific primers in the conserved constant-segment region. To control for contamination, every cDNA library was double barcoded, receiving both a SMART-Mk sample barcode and Illumina barcodes. TruSeq adapter sequences along with Illumina sample barcodes were introduced in two successive PCR steps. TCR alpha and beta cDNA libraries were sequenced on the Illumina HiSeq platform with custom primers. Per the authors' processing: MiGEC was used to process raw reads and extract unique molecular identifiers, and MiXCR was used to find CDR3 positions. For each individual, recombination models were inferred using an EM algorithm with the repgenHMM and IGoR tools. The analysis of shared clonotypes was done with the tcR package in R, with sharing normalized by the product of cloneset sizes. To study raw recombination without the effects of thymic and clonal selection, out-of-frame nonproductive sequences were analyzed. TCRdb applied fastp at Q25 and MiXCR to the public reads, then kept only in-frame beta chains. Records with the same CDR3 protein are collapsed into one entry carrying the most frequent genes and DNA. TCRdb, rather than the study authors, made the V and J calls. The sample table holds a few hundred thousand distinct CDR3 sequences, of which approximately 24% were seen once. The ten top clones hold around 3% of the sample.

From cysteine to phenylalanine, the CDR3 is 14 amino acids long. Only the CDR3 DNA is retained, 42 bases long and in frame from the first base. CDR1 and CDR2, per the germline V gene (reference sequence), are DFQATT and SNEGSKA. Trimmed from V: 2 bases; trimmed from J: 4 bases; junction bases lacking a gene match: 7. These same data were also listed under a study on T cells expressing NK-cell markers. From that second study: Roughly 8 donors provided sorted CD3+CD56+NKG2C+, CD3+CD56+NKG2C- and CD3+CD56-NKG2C+ T-cell subsets, whose TCR beta-chain repertoires were profiled. Seven of the eight sequenced donors were HCMV-seropositive and one was HCMV-seronegative. In several experiments an anti-gammadeltaTCR antibody was added to restrict sorting to alphabetaTCR-expressing T cells. For more than 5 donors, the dominant CD3+CD56+NKG2C+ clonotypes were among the top 10 CD8+ clonotypes and accounted for roughly 1.0-8% of CD8+ T cells. Those dominant clonotypes were again the most abundant among CD3+CD56-NKG2C+ cells in a handful of donors, at about 25-60.1%. Whether the expanded NKG2C-expressing T cell clones were specific for HCMV antigens was left unclear. The eight sequenced donors were randomly selected healthy volunteers, three men and five women. To determine HCMV serostatus, a commercial ELISA kit was used to detect HCMV-specific IgG in serum. MIGEC was used to demultiplex reads and group reads by UMI, and MiTCR was used to assemble and quantify clonotypes. To exclude erroneous sequences, only TCR cDNA sequences supported by at least two reads were retained. The tcR package was used for downstream repertoire analysis, with clonotypes matched between fractions based on CDR3 nucleotide sequence plus V segment. VDJmatch was used to annotate antigen specificity against VDJdb, with one amino acid substitution in CDR3 allowed.

The sequence derives from a woman aged 18-29 years in good health. This receptor chain uses TRBV20-1 and TRBJ2-7; TRBD1 fits 8 bases in the junction. What was sequenced was CD4+ T cells sorted from blood. The DNA is TGCAGTGCTAGACAGGGGGCCGCGCAGTACGAGCAGTACTTC. It translates as CSARQGAAQYEQYF.